Here is one T cell receptor (beta chain) with its context. The sample has other DNA sequences that encode this CDR3 too. Assay used: immunoSEQ multiplex PCR; TCRdb lists only in-frame clones, some missing. The sample consists of over a million clones, roughly 96% of them appearing once. The data were obtained in a study of shared clonotypes between healthy human individuals. Germline-derived CDR1 and CDR2 are SGHNT and YYREEE (reference sequence). V was cut by 4 bases and J by 4 bases, with 15 bases left in between. CDR3 size: 14 residues. Sequenced sample: naive CD4+ T cells sorted from blood. The subset denotes: CD45RA+ positively selected. This rearrangement joins TRBV5-4 to TRBJ2-7; a weak D match, TRBD2 (6 bases). The receptor's source is a man aged 30 to 45 in good health. The CDR3 reads CASSDGTGRYEQYF. CDR3 DNA: TGTGCCAGCAGCGACGGGACTGGAAGATACGAGCAGTACTTC.